The clone carrying this T cell receptor beta chain was seen more than once but under ten times. V was shortened by 3 bases and J by 12 bases, with 13 bases between the two germline ends. Germline CDR1 is SGDLS and CDR2 is YYNGEE. The CDR3 consists of 12 residues. These data come from a study of regulatory T cells in long-lasting Graves disease. Investigators prepared the TCR beta libraries by applying iRepertoire HTBI primers and Arm-PCR of CDR3 regions. TCRdb re-called the multiplex PCR reads through MiXCR, storing one row per CDR3 protein. The repertoire includes 360,000 or so distinct CDR3 sequences, around 15% of them detected once, and 20% to 25% sits in the top ten. The time point: newly diagnosed GD, antithyroid drugs for less than 3 months. Researchers made the TCR library from RNA that was extracted from PBMCs. The same sample was also studied in work on T cells in Graves' hyperthyroidism and ophthalmopathy. As reported in that work: Clinical symptoms, serum thyroxine, TRAb, thyroid ultrasound and orbital computed tomography informed diagnoses. First-round RT-PCR of the TCR CDR3 relied on the HTBI primer set.

Specimen: peripheral blood mononuclear cells (PBMCs), collected at new diagnosis, from a patient treated with antithyroid drugs. The receptor was isolated from a woman in her late teens or twenties with Graves disease. The gene calls are TRBV9 and TRBJ2-1; D remains ambiguous. CDR3: CASSASLQVQFF. In DNA form, the CDR3 reads TGTGCCAGCAGCGCCTCCCTGCAGGTGCAGTTCTTC.